This T cell receptor beta chain comes out of a study of OX40 agonist ivuxolimab in advanced cancers. At the level of the whole study: Ivuxolimab was a fully human IgG2 agonistic monoclonal antibody targeting the costimulatory receptor OX40 (CD134). Partial responses occurred in three dose-escalation patients: two with cutaneous melanoma and one with hepatocellular carcinoma. The paper describes the monotherapy dose-escalation part (N ≈ 52 patients) of the phase I trial of ivuxolimab. Among the 50 to 55 dose-escalation patients, around 19 had hepatocellular carcinoma, roughly 15 melanoma, 9 renal cell carcinoma and 9 head and neck cancer. Peripheral TCRbeta sequencing was intended to test whether TCR sequence diversity was altered and clonal T-cell expansion was caused by ivuxolimab. Prior anti-PD-1, anti-PD-L1 or anti-CTLA-4 therapy was permitted, and approximately 41% of dose-escalation patients had received checkpoint inhibitors. Intravenous ivuxolimab was administered to patients every 2 weeks at six dose levels: 0.01, 0.1, 0.3, 1.5, 3 and 10 mg/kg. In the dose-escalation cohort, approximately 80% of patients were male, and the mean age was roughly 60 years with a range of about 20 to 79. Paper-wide results and their limitations: After ivuxolimab, expanded clones were on average more numerous among CD8+ T cells than among CD4+ T cells. The antigen specificity of the clonally expanded peripheral T cells was not determined. In partial responders in the 0.1-3.0 mg/kg groups, normalized peripheral clonal expansion was found to be among the lowest, especially among CD8+ T cells. At doses of 0.1 to 3.0 mg/kg, clonal expansion of both CD4+ and CD8+ T cells in blood was seen between baseline and week 6. Low levels of normalized T-cell clonal expansion were also seen in some patients who did not respond.

This clone was seen more than once but under ten times. Its antigen remains unidentified. No quality values exist for individual bases; no much larger clone is one base distant. From cysteine to phenylalanine, the CDR3 is 12 amino acids long. Just the 36-base CDR3 DNA is kept, in frame starting at base 1. CDR1 and CDR2 are drawn from the germline V gene: KGHSH, LQKENI. V lost 2 bases and J lost 4 bases; the stretch between them is 5 bases long. Patients with autoimmune disease history or receiving systemic immunosuppression were excluded from the trial. Peripheral blood for TCR sequencing was collected from all dose cohorts at baseline, on cycle 4 day 1, and on cycle 7 day 1. Samples were obtained from an open-label, multicenter, first-in-human phase I dose-escalation trial of ivuxolimab. The trial enrolled adults with locally advanced or metastatic head and neck squamous cell, hepatocellular, melanoma or renal cell carcinoma. CD4+ and CD8+ T cells were sorted separately from peripheral blood before TCR sequencing.

Genomic DNA was isolated from the sorted cells so that the TCRbeta CDR3 region could be sequenced. The immunoSEQ Assay was used to sequence the TCRbeta CDR3 regions. Sourced from immuneACCESS, this table was stored by TCRdb with only in-frame sequences that have V and J called. A share of the clones is absent; for the studies checked, an unresolved V gene accounts for under half, and the remainder has no known explanation. The sample table records fewer than 85,000 clones; around 92% of these occur just once. 0.5% to 0.55% of the sample goes to the ten largest clones. The sequences come from CD4+ or CD8+ T cells sorted from blood, collected in a trial of the OX40 agonist ivuxolimab. This clonotype was obtained from an adult with an advanced solid tumor such as melanoma, head and neck, liver or kidney cancer. This chain joins TRBV18 to TRBJ2-5; no confident D gene assignment can be made. CDR3 loop: CASSPSRETQYF. At the DNA level, the sequence is TGTGCCAGCTCACCATCAAGAGAGACCCAGTACTTC. Reference TRBV18 and TRBJ2-5 genes cover what lies past the CDR3, so the full variable domain is NAGVMQNPRHLVRRRGQEARLRCSPMKGHSHVYWYRQLPEEGLKFMVYLQKENIIDESGMPKERFSAEFPKEGPSILRIQQVVRGDSAAYFCASSPSRETQYFGPGTRLLVL.